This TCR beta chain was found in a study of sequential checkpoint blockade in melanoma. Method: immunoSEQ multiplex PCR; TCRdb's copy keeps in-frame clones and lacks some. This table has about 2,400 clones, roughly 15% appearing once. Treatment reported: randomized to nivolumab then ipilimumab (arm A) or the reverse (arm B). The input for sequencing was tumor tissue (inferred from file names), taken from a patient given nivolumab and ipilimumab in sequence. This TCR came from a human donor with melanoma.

CDR3 protein: CSVAPGGSAGYTF. The CDR3 nucleotides read TGCAGCGTTGCCCCGGGGGGGTCGGCTGGCTACACCTTC. The chain carries TRBV29-1 and TRBJ1-2, with D perhaps TRBD1 (5 bases). Germline lookup yields CDR1 SQVTM and CDR2 ANQGSEA. V lost 4 bases to trimming and J lost 7 bases, with 16 bases between them. There are 13 residues in the CDR3.